These 21 T cell receptor beta chains were all obtained from the same sample, sequenced in a study of blood T cell repertoires in COVID-19. Here immunoSEQ multiplex PCR was the method, and the copy in TCRdb shows in-frame clones only, minus some. The data hold around 250,000 clones, with around nine tenths observed a single time. What was sequenced was PBMCs or T cells enriched from blood (not recorded which). These receptor sequences come from a woman in her fifties or sixties who had recovered from COVID-19.

V is TRBV5-1 and J is TRBJ1-4, with D unresolved. The CDR3 loop spans 14 amino acids. Germline CDR1 and CDR2: SGHRS and YFSETQ. Trimming took 0 bases from V and 4 from J, leaving 7 bases between them. This CDR3 reads CASSLGTLNEKLFF. The CDR3 bases are TGCGCCAGCAGCTTGGGAACTCTTAATGAAAAACTGTTTTTT.

The chain combines TRBV3-1 (or the pseudogene TRBV3-2) with TRBJ1-2; 8 positions agree with TRBD1. The length of the CDR3 is 12 residues. Germline assignment: CDR1 LGHDT and CDR2 YNNKEL (reference sequence). V trimming: 5 bases; J trimming: 7 bases; junction bases outside the gene matches: 3. Here the CDR3 DNA reads TGTGCCAGCAGCATACAGGGGGGTGGCTACACCTTC. Protein: CASSIQGGGYTF.

The chain combines TRBV27 with TRBJ2-3; possibly TRBD2 for D (6 bases). Germline CDR1 MNHEY, CDR2 SMNVEV (reference sequence). The ends were cut back, 0 bases at V and 11 bases at J, with 21 bases in the middle. This CDR3 has 16 amino acids. CDR3 sequence: CASSLSRPLLAGKQYF. The CDR3 bases are TGTGCCAGCAGTTTATCCCGCCCACTATTGGCGGGGAAGCAGTATTTT.

The CDR3 loop reads CASSTGGFNYGYTF. DNA of the CDR3: TGTGCCAGCAGCACCGGGGGTTTTAACTATGGCTACACCTTC. This chain connects TRBV5-4 to TRBJ1-2, with D possibly being TRBD1 (5 bases). V gave up 4 bases and J gave up 1 base, with 11 bases separating them. The CDR3 sequence is 14 residues long. The V gene's germline CDR1 is SGHNT and CDR2 YYREEE (reference sequence).

This clone was counted between two and nine times. The V gene is TRBV28, the J gene TRBJ2-6, with no clear D. Germline V gene data show CDR1 as MDHEN and CDR2 as SYDVKM. Between the trimmed V and J ends, which lost 3 bases and 4 bases, there was a span of 13 bases. CDR3 length equals 16 residues. The CDR3 bases are TGTGCCAGCAGTTTGTCCCGGTACTCGGGGGCCAACGTCCTGACTTTC. This sequence encodes CASSLSRYSGANVLTF.

The CDR3 sequence: CASSVRGRGTGELFF. The DNA for the CDR3 is TGTGCCAGCAGCGTACGCGGGAGAGGGACCGGGGAGCTGTTTTTT. V is TRBV9 and J is TRBJ2-2, with 7 bases lining up with TRBD2. This CDR3 contains 15 residues. CDR1 is SGDLS and CDR2 is YYNGEE in the germline V gene. V lost 1 base and J lost 5; bases outside the gene matches: 5. Based on the CDR3 plus reference TRBV9 and TRBJ2-2, the full variable domain is DSGVTQTPKHLITATGQRVTLRCSPRSGDLSVYWYQQSLDQGLQFLIQYYNGEERAKGNILERFSAQQFPDLHSELNLSSLELGDSALYFCASSVRGRGTGELFFGEGSRLTVL.

V and J are TRBV5-4 and TRBJ2-1; D is perhaps TRBD2 (5 bases). The CDR3 consists of 15 residues. CDR1 SGHNT and CDR2 YYREEE come from the germline V gene (reference sequence). V was pared by 3 bases and J by 6 bases, with 16 bases between. Here the CDR3 DNA reads TGTGCCAGCAGCTCCGACTACACGCCTCCCAATGAGCAGTTCTTC. Its translation: CASSSDYTPPNEQFF. Together with reference TRBV5-4 and TRBJ2-1, the CDR3 gives the full variable domain: ETGVTQSPTHLIKTRGQQVTLRCSSQSGHNTVSWYQQALGQGPQFIFQYYREEENGRGNFPPRFSGLQFPNYSSELNVNALELDDSALYLCASSSDYTPPNEQFFGPGTRLTVL.

This rearrangement joins TRBV5-4 to TRBJ2-2; D perhaps matches TRBD2 (6 bases). Trimming removed 3 bases from V and 2 bases from J, with 14 bases in between. Per germline, CDR1 SGHNT and CDR2 YYREEE (reference sequence). CDR3 size: 16 residues. The DNA for the CDR3 is TGTGCCAGCAGCTCCGGAGGGACGACCAACACCGGGGAGCTGTTTTTT. Translation gives CASSSGGTTNTGELFF.

This clone was counted between two and nine times. The V and J genes are TRBV28 and TRBJ1-5, with TRBD1 as a possible D gene (6 bases). This CDR3 has 17 amino acids. Deletions cut 2 bases from V and 3 bases from J, with 17 bases between. The germline CDR1 and CDR2 sequences are MDHEN and SYDVKM. Here the CDR3 reads CASSLIDRRTVNQPQHF. The CDR3 region has the DNA TGTGCCAGCAGTTTAATCGATCGAAGGACAGTCAATCAGCCCCAGCATTTT.

The chain combines TRBV10-3 with TRBJ2-7; the match to TRBD1 covers 8 bases. Germline lookup yields CDR1 ENHRY and CDR2 SYGVKD. The V and J ends lost 4 bases and 4 bases, in that order; junction bases with no gene match: 0. There are 12 residues in the CDR3. CDR3 in DNA: TGTGCCATCAGTGGGGACAGGTACGAGCAGTACTTC. This codes for CAISGDRYEQYF.

This chain joins TRBV4-1 and TRBJ1-5; TRBD1 aligns across 8 bases. Germline assignment: CDR1 MGHRA and CDR2 YSYEKL. The CDR3 runs 15 residues. J gave up 5 bases and V 2 bases, and 5 bases lay outside the gene matches. CDR3: CASSQNGQGHQPQHF. The CDR3 bases are TGCGCCAGCAGCCAAAATGGACAGGGTCATCAGCCCCAGCATTTT.

The rearrangement joins TRBV28 to TRBJ1-5, with D perhaps matching TRBD1 (6 bases). V lost 8 bases and J lost 0, with 11 bases in between. CDR3 length: 14 residues. Germline V CDR1 and CDR2: MDHEN, SYDVKM. This chain's CDR3 is CASLPGHSNQPQHF. The CDR3 bases are TGTGCCAGCCTCCCGGGACATAGCAATCAGCCCCAGCATTTT.

This chain connects TRBV7-9 to TRBJ2-2; D is unclear. This CDR3 is 15 amino acids long. The V gene lost 7 bases and the J gene lost 1 base, with 13 bases spanning the gap. From germline, CDR1 is SEHNR and CDR2 FQNEAQ (reference sequence). DNA for the CDR3: TGTGCCAGCACCCTCTCTGTCAGGAACACCGGGGAGCTGTTTTTT. Amino acids: CASTLSVRNTGELFF.

The V gene is TRBV5-4, the J gene TRBJ2-7; TRBD2 agrees at 13 bases. With 0 bases clipped from V and 4 bases from J, the junction kept 4 bases outside the gene matches. This CDR3 region has 16 residues. CDR1 and CDR2 from the germline V gene are SGHNT and YYREEE (reference sequence). CDR3 sequence (DNA): TGTGCCAGCAGCTTGGGGACTAGCGGGAGTGGGTACGAGCAGTACTTC. As protein: CASSLGTSGSGYEQYF. Full variable domain (missing parts from reference TRBV5-4 and TRBJ2-7): ETGVTQSPTHLIKTRGQQVTLRCSSQSGHNTVSWYQQALGQGPQFIFQYYREEENGRGNFPPRFSGLQFPNYSSELNVNALELDDSALYLCASSLGTSGSGYEQYFGPGTRLTVT.

This chain uses TRBV3-1 (or the pseudogene TRBV3-2) with TRBJ1-2, with 8 bases identical to TRBD1. Per the germline V gene, CDR1 is LGHDT and CDR2 is YNNKEL (reference sequence). The junction had 4 bases not matched to a gene; V was cut back by 0 bases and J by 4 bases. The CDR3 is 15 residues long. CDR3 nucleotide sequence: TGTGCCAGCAGCCAAGATGCAACAGGGGGCTATGGCTACACCTTC. Encoded protein: CASSQDATGGYGYTF.

V and J are TRBV11-1 and TRBJ2-1, with TRBD1 identical over 9 bases. Germline trimming cut 4 bases from V and 4 bases from J; bases unmatched to any gene: 5. Germline CDR1 reads SGHAT; CDR2 reads FQDESV (reference sequence). The CDR3 is 15 residues long. CDR3 residues: CASSSRDRAYNEQFF. DNA for the CDR3: TGTGCCAGCAGCTCCCGGGACAGGGCTTACAATGAGCAGTTCTTC.

This sequence joins TRBV10-3 and TRBJ2-1; TRBD2 matches at 9 bases. The V and J ends lost 10 bases and 4 bases, in that order; junction bases with no gene match: 11. Germline CDR1 ENHRY, CDR2 SYGVKD. This CDR3 has 15 amino acids. CDR3 DNA sequence: TGTGCCACATCATCGGGACTAGCCGCTTACAATGAGCAGTTCTTC. It codes for CATSSGLAAYNEQFF.

This chain uses TRBV29-1 with TRBJ1-2; 9 nucleotides align to TRBD1. CDR1 is SQVTM and CDR2 is ANQGSEA in the germline V gene. The CDR3 loop spans 14 amino acids. V gave up 4 bases and J gave up 0 bases; unmatched junction bases: 3. This CDR3 reads CSVAGQGSNYGYTF. The CDR3 region has the DNA TGCAGCGTTGCGGGACAGGGATCTAACTATGGCTACACCTTC. Full variable domain (missing parts from reference TRBV29-1 and TRBJ1-2): SAVISQKPSRDICQRGTSLTIQCQVDSQVTMMFWYRQQPGQSLTLIATANQGSEATYESGFVIDKFPISRPNLTFSTLTVSNMSPEDSSIYLCSVAGQGSNYGYTFGSGTRLTVV.

DNA for the CDR3: TGTGCCAGTAGTATAGCGGAGGGTGGGACCCAGTACTTC. Translating gives CASSIAEGGTQYF. The rearrangement links TRBV19 to TRBJ2-5, with D possibly being TRBD2 (6 bases). V was pared by 1 base and J by 7 bases, with 10 bases between. Germline lookup yields CDR1 LNHDA and CDR2 SQIVND (reference sequence). The CDR3 consists of 13 residues.

The CDR3 DNA sequence: TGCGCCAGCAGCTCGGGGAAGAACACTGAAGCTTTCTTT. It yields the protein CASSSGKNTEAFF. The chain recombines TRBV5-1 with TRBJ1-1; D remains ambiguous. Germline loops: CDR1 SGHRS, CDR2 YFSETQ. V was clipped by 3 bases and J by 1 base, with 7 bases between them. CDR3 length: 13 residues. Based on the CDR3 plus reference TRBV5-1 and TRBJ1-1, the full variable domain is KAGVTQTPRYLIKTRGQQVTLSCSPISGHRSVSWYQQTPGQGLQFLFEYFSETQRNKGNFPGRFSGRQFSNSRSEMNVSTLELGDSALYLCASSSGKNTEAFFGQGTRLTVV.

The gene calls are TRBV5-4 and TRBJ2-5; a possible D gene is TRBD2 (5 bases). V lost 0 bases and J 0 bases, leaving 12 bases between the germline ends. This CDR3 contains 16 residues. Germline assignment: CDR1 SGHNT and CDR2 YYREEE (reference sequence). The DNA of the CDR3 is TGTGCCAGCAGCTTGGTCGGAGGAGCGGACCAAGAGACCCAGTACTTC. Translation: CASSLVGGADQETQYF.